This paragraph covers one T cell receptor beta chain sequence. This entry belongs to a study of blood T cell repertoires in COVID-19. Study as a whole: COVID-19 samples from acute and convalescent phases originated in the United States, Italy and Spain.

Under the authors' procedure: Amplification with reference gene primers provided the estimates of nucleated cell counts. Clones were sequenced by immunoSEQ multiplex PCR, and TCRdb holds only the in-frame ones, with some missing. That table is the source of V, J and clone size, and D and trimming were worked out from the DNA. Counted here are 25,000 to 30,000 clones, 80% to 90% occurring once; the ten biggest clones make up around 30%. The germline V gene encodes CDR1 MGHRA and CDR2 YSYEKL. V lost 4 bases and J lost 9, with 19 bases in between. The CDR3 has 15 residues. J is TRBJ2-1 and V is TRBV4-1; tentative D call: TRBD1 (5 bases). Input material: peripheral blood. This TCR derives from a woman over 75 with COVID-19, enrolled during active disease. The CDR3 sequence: CASSPSWLGDSEQFF. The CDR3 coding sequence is TGCGCCAGCAGCCCAAGCTGGCTAGGGGATAGTGAGCAGTTCTTC.